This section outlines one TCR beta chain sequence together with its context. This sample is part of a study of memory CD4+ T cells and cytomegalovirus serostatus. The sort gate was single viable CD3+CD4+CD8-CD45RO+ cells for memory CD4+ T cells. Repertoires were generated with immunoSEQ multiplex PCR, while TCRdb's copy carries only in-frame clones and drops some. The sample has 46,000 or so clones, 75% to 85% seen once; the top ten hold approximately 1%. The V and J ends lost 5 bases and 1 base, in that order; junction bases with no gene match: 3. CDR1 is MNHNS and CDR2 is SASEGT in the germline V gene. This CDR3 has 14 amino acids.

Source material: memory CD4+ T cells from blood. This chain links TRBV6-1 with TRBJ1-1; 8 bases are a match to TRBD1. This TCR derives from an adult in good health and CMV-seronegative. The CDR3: CASSRQGQNTEAFF. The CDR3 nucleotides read TGTGCCAGCAGTCGACAGGGGCAGAACACTGAAGCTTTCTTT.